This note documents a single T cell receptor (beta chain) sequence. The antigen remains undetermined. Germline loops: CDR1 KGHDR, CDR2 SFDVKD. V lost 4 bases, J lost 7 bases, and 12 bases lay in between. This CDR3 contains 13 residues. The table came from immunoSEQ multiplex PCR; TCRdb's copy has only in-frame clones and leaves some out. Of tens of thousands of clones in the sample, 88% were seen once. This sample is drawn from a study of T cell responses to AZD1222 COVID-19 vaccine. General observations from the study: With two AZD1222 doses given, Spike-specific TCR breadth and depth both rose.

The sequencing used peripheral blood, collected on day 0 of MenACWY control vaccination. The chain combines TRBV24-1 with TRBJ1-1; possible D gene TRBD1, 6 bases. The source is an adult in good health. The CDR3 spells CATSEPNRDEAFF. The DNA for the CDR3 is TGTGCCACCAGTGAGCCCAACAGGGATGAAGCTTTCTTT.